The next 4 T cell receptor beta chains were all read from a single sample in a study of beta chain features in type 1 diabetes. Their recognized antigens are unknown. Expressed TCRB transcripts were sequenced after all isolated RNA was converted to cDNA. This table comes from immunoSEQ multiplex PCR, and its TCRdb copy is limited to in-frame clones, with some not included. The sample gives about 710,000 clones, roughly 13% of which show up once; 0.035% to 0.045% is in the top ten. Study-wide findings and caveats: All four CD4+ subsets of Type 1 diabetes patients contained TCRB CDR3s that were moderately but significantly shorter.

Sample: naive CD4+ T cells from blood. The receptor set was obtained from a man younger than 35 with type 1 diabetes.

V usage is TRBV1 and J usage is TRBJ2-1. TRBV1 is classified as a pseudogene. The CDR3 totals 15 residues. Here the CDR3 reads CTSSQDVRDDSEQFF. DNA for the CDR3: TGCACCAGCAGCCAAGATGTGAGGGATGACAGTGAGCAGTTCTTC.

The chain couples TRBV9 to TRBJ1-1, with 7 bases matching TRBD1. There are 15 residues in the CDR3. The V segment lost 3 bases and the J segment 5 bases; nucleotides outside the gene matches: 10. From germline, CDR1 is SGDLS and CDR2 YYNGEE. CDR3 region: CASSAEGGAWTEAFF. The DNA for the CDR3 is TGTGCCAGCAGCGCGGAAGGGGGCGCGTGGACTGAAGCTTTCTTT.

This clone showed up just a few times. V gene TRBV29-1 combines with J gene TRBJ1-4, with D uncertain. Germline V gene data show CDR1 as SQVTM and CDR2 as ANQGSEA. This CDR3 comprises 13 residues. V was cut by 1 base and J by 4 bases, with 7 bases left in between. CDR3 nucleotides: TGCAGCGTTGAAGGGACTTTTAATGAAAAACTGTTTTTT. This translates into CSVEGTFNEKLFF.

This clone was seen a few times. The same CDR3 arises from other DNA sequences in this sample as well. The V and J genes are TRBV7-9 and TRBJ1-2; the match to TRBD1 covers 7 bases. Germline trimming cut 5 bases from V and 2 bases from J; bases unmatched to any gene: 5. From germline, CDR1 is SEHNR and CDR2 FQNEAQ (reference sequence). The CDR3 sequence is 14 residues long. CDR3 residues: CASSLGGQNYGYTF. CDR3 coding DNA: TGTGCCAGCAGCCTTGGGGGACAGAACTATGGCTACACCTTC.